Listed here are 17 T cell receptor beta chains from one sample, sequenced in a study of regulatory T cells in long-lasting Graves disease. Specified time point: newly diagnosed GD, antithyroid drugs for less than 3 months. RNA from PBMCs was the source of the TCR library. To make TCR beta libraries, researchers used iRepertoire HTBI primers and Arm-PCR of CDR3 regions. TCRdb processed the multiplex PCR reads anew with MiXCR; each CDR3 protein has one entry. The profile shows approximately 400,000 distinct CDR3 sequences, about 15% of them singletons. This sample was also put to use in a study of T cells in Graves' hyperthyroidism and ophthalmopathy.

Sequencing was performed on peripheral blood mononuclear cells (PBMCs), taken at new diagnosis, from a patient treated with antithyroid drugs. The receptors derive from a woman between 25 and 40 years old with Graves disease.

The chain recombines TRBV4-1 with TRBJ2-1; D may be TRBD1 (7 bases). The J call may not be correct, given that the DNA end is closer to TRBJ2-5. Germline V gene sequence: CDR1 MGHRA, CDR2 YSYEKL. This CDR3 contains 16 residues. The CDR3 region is CASSQDKTGTQETQYF. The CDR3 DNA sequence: TGCGCCAGCAGCCAAGATAAGACAGGGACTCAAGAGACCCAGTACTTC.

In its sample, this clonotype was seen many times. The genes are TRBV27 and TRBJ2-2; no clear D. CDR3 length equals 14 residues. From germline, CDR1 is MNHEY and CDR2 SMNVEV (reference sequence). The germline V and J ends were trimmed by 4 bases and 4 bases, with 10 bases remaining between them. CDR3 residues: CASSWLVVTGELFF. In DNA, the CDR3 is TGTGCCAGCAGTTGGCTAGTTGTCACCGGGGAGCTGTTTTTT.

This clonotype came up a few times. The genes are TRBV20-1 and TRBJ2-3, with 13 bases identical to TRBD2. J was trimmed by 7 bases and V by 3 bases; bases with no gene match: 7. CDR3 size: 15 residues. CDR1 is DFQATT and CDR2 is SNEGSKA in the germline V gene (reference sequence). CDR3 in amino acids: CSASSTSGRAHTQYF. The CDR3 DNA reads TGCAGTGCTAGCTCAACTAGCGGGAGGGCGCATACGCAGTATTTT.

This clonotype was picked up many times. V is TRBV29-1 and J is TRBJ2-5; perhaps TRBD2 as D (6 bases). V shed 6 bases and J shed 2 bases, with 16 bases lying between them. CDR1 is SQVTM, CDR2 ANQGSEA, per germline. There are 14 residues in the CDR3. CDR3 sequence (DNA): TGCAGCGTGGTAACACCGCGGGATCAAGAGACCCAGTACTTC. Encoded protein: CSVVTPRDQETQYF.

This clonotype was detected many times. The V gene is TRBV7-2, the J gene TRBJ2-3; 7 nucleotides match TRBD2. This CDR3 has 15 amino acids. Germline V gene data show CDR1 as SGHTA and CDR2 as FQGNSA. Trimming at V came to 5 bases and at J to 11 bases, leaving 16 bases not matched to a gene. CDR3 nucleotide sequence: TGTGCCAGCAGCCCGGAAGCGGGACGAATGAGGCGGCAGTATTTT. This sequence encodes CASSPEAGRMRRQYF.

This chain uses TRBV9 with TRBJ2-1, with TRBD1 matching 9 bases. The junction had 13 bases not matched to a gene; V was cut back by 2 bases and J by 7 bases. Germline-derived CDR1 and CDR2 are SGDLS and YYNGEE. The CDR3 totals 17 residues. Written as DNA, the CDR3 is TGTGCCAGCAGCGTTGGATCCGGGACAGGGTTTGGGAATGAGCAGTTCTTC. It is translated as CASSVGSGTGFGNEQFF.

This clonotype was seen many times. The CDR3 coding sequence is TGCGCCAGCAGGAATGCTAGCGGAGCGTTAGGAGATACGCAGTATTTT. The encoded protein is CASRNASGALGDTQYF. The gene calls are TRBV10-2 and TRBJ2-3, with 7 bases matching TRBD2. The CDR3 is made up of 16 amino acids. CDR1 WSHSY and CDR2 SAAADI come from the germline V gene. Trimming took 6 bases from V and 5 from J; bases not matched to a gene: 14.

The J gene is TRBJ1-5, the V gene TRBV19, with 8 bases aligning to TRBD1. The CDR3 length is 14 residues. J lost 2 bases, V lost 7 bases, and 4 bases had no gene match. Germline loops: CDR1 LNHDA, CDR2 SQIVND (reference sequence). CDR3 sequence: CASTETGGNQPQHF. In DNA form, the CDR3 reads TGTGCCAGTACTGAGACAGGGGGCAATCAGCCCCAGCATTTT.

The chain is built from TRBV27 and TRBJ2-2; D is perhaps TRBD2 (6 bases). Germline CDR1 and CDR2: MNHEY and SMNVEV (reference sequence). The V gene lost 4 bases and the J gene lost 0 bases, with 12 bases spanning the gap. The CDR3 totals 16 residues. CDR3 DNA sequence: TGTGCCAGCAGTTCCTTCCTAGCGACGAACACCGGGGAGCTGTTTTTT. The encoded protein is CASSSFLATNTGELFF.

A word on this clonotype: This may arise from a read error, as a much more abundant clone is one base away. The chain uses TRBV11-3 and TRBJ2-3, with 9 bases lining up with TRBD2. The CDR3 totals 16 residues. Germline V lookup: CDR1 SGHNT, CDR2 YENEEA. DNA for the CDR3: TGTACCAGCAGCTTAGCTGGTGATAGACTAGCGGCACCCCAGTATTTT. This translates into CTSSLAGDRLAAPQYF.

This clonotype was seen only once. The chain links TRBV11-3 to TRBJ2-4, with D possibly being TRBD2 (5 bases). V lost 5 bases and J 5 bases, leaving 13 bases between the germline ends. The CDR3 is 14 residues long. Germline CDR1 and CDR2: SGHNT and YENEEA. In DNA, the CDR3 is TGTGCCAGCAGCCAAGATCCCGGGGAAAACATTCAGTACTTC. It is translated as CASSQDPGENIQYF.

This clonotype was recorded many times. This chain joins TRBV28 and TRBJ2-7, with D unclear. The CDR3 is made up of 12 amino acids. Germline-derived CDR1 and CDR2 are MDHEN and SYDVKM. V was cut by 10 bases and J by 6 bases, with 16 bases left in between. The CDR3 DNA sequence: TGTGCCACCCTGGGCGGTCCGGGCGAGCAGTACTTC. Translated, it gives CATLGGPGEQYF. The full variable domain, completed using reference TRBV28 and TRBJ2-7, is DVKVTQSSRYLVKRTGEKVFLECVQDMDHENMFWYRQDPGLGLRLIYFSYDVKMKEKGDIPEGYSVSREKKERFSLILESASTNQTSMYLCATLGGPGEQYFGPGTRLTVT.

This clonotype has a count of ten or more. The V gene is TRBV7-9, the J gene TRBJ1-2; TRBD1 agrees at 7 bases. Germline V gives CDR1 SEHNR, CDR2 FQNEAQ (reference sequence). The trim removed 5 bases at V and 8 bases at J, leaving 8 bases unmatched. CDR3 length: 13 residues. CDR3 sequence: CASSVTGPGGYTF. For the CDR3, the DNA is TGTGCCAGCAGCGTGACAGGGCCAGGGGGCTACACCTTC.

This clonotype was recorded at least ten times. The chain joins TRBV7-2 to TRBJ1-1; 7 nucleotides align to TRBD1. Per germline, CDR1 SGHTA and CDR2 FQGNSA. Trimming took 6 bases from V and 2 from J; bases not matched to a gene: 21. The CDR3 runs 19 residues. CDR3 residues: CASRPIRGARTGVNTEAFF. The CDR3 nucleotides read TGTGCCAGCAGGCCTATCAGGGGAGCGAGGACAGGAGTTAACACTGAAGCTTTCTTT.

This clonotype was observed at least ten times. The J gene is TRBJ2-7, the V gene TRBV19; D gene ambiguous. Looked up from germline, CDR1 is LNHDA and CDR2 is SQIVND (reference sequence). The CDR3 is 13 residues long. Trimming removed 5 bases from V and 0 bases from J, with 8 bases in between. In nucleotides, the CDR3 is TGTGCCAGTAGTGCGACTCACTCCTACGAGCAGTACTTC. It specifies CASSATHSYEQYF.

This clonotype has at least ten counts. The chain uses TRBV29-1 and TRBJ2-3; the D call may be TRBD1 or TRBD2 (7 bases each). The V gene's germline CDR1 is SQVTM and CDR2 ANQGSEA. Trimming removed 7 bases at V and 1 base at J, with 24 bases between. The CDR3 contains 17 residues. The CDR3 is CSADPFSQGGGTDTQYF. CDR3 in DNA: TGCAGCGCTGACCCCTTCTCCCAGGGGGGGGGCACAGATACGCAGTATTTT.

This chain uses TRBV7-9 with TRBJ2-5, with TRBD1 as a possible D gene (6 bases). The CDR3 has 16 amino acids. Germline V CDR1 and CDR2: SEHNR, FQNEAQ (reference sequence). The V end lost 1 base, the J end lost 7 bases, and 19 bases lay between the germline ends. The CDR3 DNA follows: TGTGCCAGCAGCTTAGGAGGTTGGGACAAACCCCGGACCCAGTACTTC. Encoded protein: CASSLGGWDKPRTQYF.